The 20 T cell receptor beta chains in this list originate from one sample, sequenced in a study of blood T cell repertoires in COVID-19. Sequenced by immunoSEQ multiplex PCR; TCRdb stores in-frame clones only, minus some. The table includes hundreds of thousands of clones, about nine tenths detected once. Sequences were obtained from PBMCs or T cells enriched from blood (not recorded which). These receptors were obtained from a woman in her late teens or twenties who had recovered from COVID-19.

The chain is built from TRBV18 and TRBJ1-2; D gene uncertain. The V and J ends lost 5 bases and 0 bases respectively, with 7 bases between them. The CDR3 is 13 amino acids. From germline, CDR1 is KGHSH and CDR2 LQKENI. CDR3 sequence reads: CASSEVANYGYTF. The DNA for the CDR3 is TGTGCCAGCTCAGAAGTAGCTAACTATGGCTACACCTTC. Using reference TRBV18 and TRBJ1-2 for the parts outside the CDR3, the full variable domain is NAGVMQNPRHLVRRRGQEARLRCSPMKGHSHVYWYRQLPEEGLKFMVYLQKENIIDESGMPKERFSAEFPKEGPSILRIQQVVRGDSAAYFCASSEVANYGYTFGSGTRLTVV.

The chain has TRBV6-5 and TRBJ2-1; possible D gene TRBD2, 6 bases. This CDR3 comprises 14 residues. Germline CDR1 MNHEY, CDR2 SVGAGI. Between the trimmed V and J ends, which lost 0 bases and 5 bases, there was a span of 8 bases. CDR3: CASSYSGRDNEQFF. In DNA form, the CDR3 reads TGTGCCAGCAGTTACTCCGGGAGAGACAATGAGCAGTTCTTC.

This clone has a handful of counts. The chain has TRBV7-2 and TRBJ2-7; D is undetermined. CDR3 length equals 14 residues. V gave up 1 base and J gave up 0 bases, with 7 bases separating them. Germline values: CDR1 SGHTA, CDR2 FQGNSA. In nucleotides, the CDR3 is TGTGCCAGCAGCTTAGTCAGAAACTCCTACGAGCAGTACTTC. The encoded protein is CASSLVRNSYEQYF. The whole variable domain, remainder taken from reference TRBV7-2 and TRBJ2-7, is GAGVSQSPSNKVTEKGKDVELRCDPISGHTALYWYRQSLGQGLEFLIYFQGNSAPDKSGLPSDRFSAERTGGSVSTLTIQRTQQEDSAVYLCASSLVRNSYEQYFGPGTRLTVT.

V gene TRBV5-1 combines with J gene TRBJ1-1; D possibly corresponds to TRBD1 (5 bases). The CDR3 is made up of 15 amino acids. Trimming pared 7 bases from V and 0 bases from J, leaving 16 bases between. Germline CDR1 reads SGHRS; CDR2 reads YFSETQ. In DNA form, the CDR3 reads TGCGCCAGCTACTTAGGGGTACCCATGAACACTGAAGCTTTCTTT. Its translation: CASYLGVPMNTEAFF. Full variable domain (outside the CDR3, taken from reference TRBV5-1 and TRBJ1-1): KAGVTQTPRYLIKTRGQQVTLSCSPISGHRSVSWYQQTPGQGLQFLFEYFSETQRNKGNFPGRFSGRQFSNSRSEMNVSTLELGDSALYLCASYLGVPMNTEAFFGQGTRLTVV.

The chain has TRBV5-4 and TRBJ1-1; D is unclear. Germline V CDR1 and CDR2: SGHNT, YYREEE (reference sequence). Trimming shortened V by 4 bases and J by 2 bases, and 9 bases separated the two germline ends. This CDR3 contains 13 residues. CDR3 region: CASSQLLNTEAFF. The DNA for the CDR3 is TGTGCCAGCAGCCAACTACTAAACACTGAAGCTTTCTTT.

This chain uses TRBV7-9 with TRBJ1-3; D is possibly TRBD1 (5 bases). Germline-derived CDR1 and CDR2 are SEHNR and FQNEAQ (reference sequence). V was cut by 7 bases and J by 7 bases, with 17 bases left in between. The CDR3 is 14 residues long. The CDR3 region is CASTLGVSGNTIYF. Written as DNA, the CDR3 is TGTGCCAGCACCCTAGGGGTATCAGGGAACACCATATATTTT.

The chain couples TRBV4-3 to TRBJ1-1, with D hard to call. Germline CDR1 reads LGHNA; CDR2 reads YSLEER. V shed 4 bases and J shed 1 base, with 13 bases lying between them. The CDR3 sequence is 15 residues long. This CDR3 is CASSLGLQANTEAFF. CDR3 nucleotide sequence: TGCGCCAGCAGCCTTGGTCTTCAGGCGAACACTGAAGCTTTCTTT.

V and J are TRBV4-3 and TRBJ1-1; D might be TRBD1 (5 bases). Germline V CDR1 and CDR2: LGHNA, YSLEER. The V end lost 4 bases, the J end lost 6 bases, and 12 bases lay between the germline ends. This CDR3 is built from 13 residues. The CDR3 bases are TGCGCCAGCAGCCGACCAGGGTTCCCTGAAGCTTTCTTT. Residues: CASSRPGFPEAFF.

V usage is TRBV10-3 and J usage is TRBJ2-5; 10 bases are shared with TRBD2. With 2 bases clipped from V and 2 bases from J, the junction kept 2 bases outside the gene matches. CDR3 length: 15 residues. Germline CDR1 and CDR2: ENHRY and SYGVKD. The CDR3 here is CAISEGLADQETQYF. CDR3 nucleotides: TGTGCCATCAGTGAGGGACTAGCGGATCAAGAGACCCAGTACTTC.

The gene calls are TRBV5-5 and TRBJ2-5; a possible D gene is TRBD1 (5 bases). Per the germline V gene, CDR1 is SGHKS and CDR2 is YYEKEE (reference sequence). The V and J ends lost 2 bases and 7 bases respectively, with 24 bases between them. CDR3 length: 17 amino acids. The CDR3 bases are TGTGCCAGCAGCTTTTCCAGGGTGGAGACAACGGGTGGGACCCAGTACTTC. Translating it yields CASSFSRVETTGGTQYF. Full variable domain (missing parts from reference TRBV5-5 and TRBJ2-5): DAGVTQSPTHLIKTRGQQVTLRCSPISGHKSVSWYQQVLGQGPQFIFQYYEKEERGRGNFPDRFSARQFPNYSSELNVNALLLGDSALYLCASSFSRVETTGGTQYFGPGTRLLVL.

CDR3 sequence reads: CASRVPLQETQYF. The CDR3 DNA reads TGTGCCAGCAGAGTCCCGCTACAAGAGACCCAGTACTTC. The chain joins TRBV6-5 to TRBJ2-5; D unresolved. The CDR3 consists of 13 residues. V shed 6 bases and J shed 2 bases, with 10 bases lying between them. Germline lookup yields CDR1 MNHEY and CDR2 SVGAGI.

Here the CDR3 reads CASSRLMEPSAFF. The DNA for the CDR3 is TGTGCCAGCAGCCGCCTGATGGAGCCCAGTGCTTTCTTT. The J gene is TRBJ1-1, the V gene TRBV7-8, with unresolved D. The germline V and J ends were trimmed by 5 bases and 11 bases, with 18 bases remaining between them. This CDR3 is built from 13 residues. CDR1 and CDR2 from the germline V gene are SGHVS and FQNEAQ.

The rearrangement uses TRBV25-1 and TRBJ1-1; 8 positions match TRBD1. V shed 8 bases, J shed 5 bases, and the junction held 7 bases outside the gene matches. In germline, CDR1 is MGHDK, CDR2 SYGVNS. This CDR3 comprises 13 residues. The CDR3, as DNA: TGTGCCAGCCGAACAGGGGGGTTGACTGAAGCTTTCTTT. Protein product: CASRTGGLTEAFF.

The V and J genes are TRBV4-1 and TRBJ2-7; 10 nucleotides align to TRBD1. Per germline, CDR1 MGHRA and CDR2 YSYEKL. V trimming: 0 bases; J trimming: 6 bases; junction bases outside the gene matches: 11. The CDR3 length is 17 residues. CDR3 protein: CASSQDIFMGTGVEQYF. The CDR3 bases are TGCGCCAGCAGCCAAGATATTTTCATGGGGACAGGGGTCGAGCAGTACTTC.

The chain recombines TRBV11-2 with TRBJ2-7, with D possibly being TRBD2 (6 bases). Trimming removed 0 bases at V and 6 bases at J, with 9 bases between. The germline V gene encodes CDR1 SGHAT and CDR2 FQNNGV. This CDR3 spans 13 amino acids. The CDR3 coding sequence is TGTGCCAGCAGCTTAGATCGGGGGAGCGAGCAGTACTTC. Translation gives CASSLDRGSEQYF.

The gene calls are TRBV10-3 and TRBJ1-2, with TRBD1 matching over 9 bases. Per germline, CDR1 ENHRY and CDR2 SYGVKD. This CDR3 has 15 amino acids. V gave up 8 bases and J gave up 1 base; unmatched junction bases: 8. The CDR3, as DNA: TGTGCCATCCGAGGGGGGACAGGGAATAACTATGGCTACACCTTC. This sequence encodes CAIRGGTGNNYGYTF.

The chain has TRBV4-3 and TRBJ2-3; the D gene is possibly TRBD2 (5 bases). V lost 0 bases to trimming and J lost 2 bases, with 18 bases between them. Germline V CDR1 and CDR2: LGHNA, YSLEER. The CDR3 runs 18 residues. The CDR3 region is CASSQEFSVQPFTDTQYF. CDR3 sequence (DNA): TGCGCCAGCAGCCAAGAGTTTAGCGTACAGCCCTTCACAGATACGCAGTATTTT.

This chain uses TRBV3-1 (or the pseudogene TRBV3-2) with TRBJ1-2; the D gene is possibly TRBD1 (5 bases). The V end was cut by 1 base, the J end by 0 bases, with 12 bases between. The CDR3 loop spans 16 amino acids. Germline V gene sequence: CDR1 LGHDT, CDR2 YNNKEL (reference sequence). CDR3 loop: CASSQAGGAANYGYTF. The CDR3, as DNA: TGTGCCAGCAGCCAAGCAGGAGGGGCCGCTAACTATGGCTACACCTTC.

This sequence joins TRBV9 and TRBJ1-6; TRBD1 aligns across 8 bases. The CDR3 runs 15 residues. V dropped 0 bases and J dropped 14; count of bases not matched to a gene: 10. Germline CDR1 reads SGDLS; CDR2 reads YYNGEE. The DNA for the CDR3 is TGTGCCAGCAGCGTAGAGGGGACAGGTGTTTCGACCCTCCACTTT. It translates to CASSVEGTGVSTLHF.

This CDR3 is CASIDRRTIKNIQYF. CDR3 DNA: TGTGCCAGCATTGATAGACGGACAATCAAAAACATTCAGTACTTC. The chain employs TRBV3-1 (or the pseudogene TRBV3-2) and TRBJ2-4, with a possible D match to TRBD1 (5 bases). This CDR3 contains 15 residues. V lost 7 bases, J lost 3 bases, and 16 bases lay in between. The germline V gene encodes CDR1 LGHDT and CDR2 YNNKEL (reference sequence).